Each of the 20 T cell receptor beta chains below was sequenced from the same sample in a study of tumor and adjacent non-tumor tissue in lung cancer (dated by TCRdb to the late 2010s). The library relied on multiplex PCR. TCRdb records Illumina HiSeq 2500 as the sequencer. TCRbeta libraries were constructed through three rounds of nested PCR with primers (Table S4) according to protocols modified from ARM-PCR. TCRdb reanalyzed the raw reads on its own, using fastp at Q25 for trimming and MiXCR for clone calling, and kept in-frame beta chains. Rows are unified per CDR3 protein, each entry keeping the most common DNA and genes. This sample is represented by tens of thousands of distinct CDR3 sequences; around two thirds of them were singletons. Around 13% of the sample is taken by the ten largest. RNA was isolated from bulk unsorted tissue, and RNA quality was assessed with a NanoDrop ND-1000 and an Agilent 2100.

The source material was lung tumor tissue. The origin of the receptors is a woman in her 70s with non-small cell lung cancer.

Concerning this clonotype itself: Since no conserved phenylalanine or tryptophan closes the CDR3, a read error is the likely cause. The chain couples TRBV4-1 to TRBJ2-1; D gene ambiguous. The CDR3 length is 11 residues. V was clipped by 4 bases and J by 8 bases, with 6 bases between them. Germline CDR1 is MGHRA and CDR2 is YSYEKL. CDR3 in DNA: TGCGCCAGCAGCCTAAACCATGAGCAGTTCGTA. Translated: CASSLNHEQFV.

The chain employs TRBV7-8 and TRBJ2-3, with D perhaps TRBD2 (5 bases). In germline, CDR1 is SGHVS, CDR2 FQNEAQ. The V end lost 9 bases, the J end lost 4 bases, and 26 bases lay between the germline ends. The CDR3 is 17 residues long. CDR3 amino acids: CARSGVIRRGRADTQYF. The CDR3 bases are TGTGCCAGGAGCGGCGTTATAAGGCGTGGTCGCGCAGATACGCAGTATTTT.

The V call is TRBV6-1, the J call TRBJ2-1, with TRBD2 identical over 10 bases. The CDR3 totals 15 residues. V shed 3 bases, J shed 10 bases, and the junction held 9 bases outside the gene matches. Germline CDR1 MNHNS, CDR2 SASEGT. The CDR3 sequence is CASSDGTSVSNEQFF. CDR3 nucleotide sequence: TGTGCCAGCAGTGACGGGACTAGCGTGAGCAACGAGCAGTTCTTC.

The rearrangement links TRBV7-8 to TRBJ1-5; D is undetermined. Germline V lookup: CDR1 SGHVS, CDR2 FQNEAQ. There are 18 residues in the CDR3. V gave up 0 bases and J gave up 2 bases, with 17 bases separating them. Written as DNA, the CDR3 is TGTGCCAGCAGCTTAGCGCGGAGGGAGTTGGTTGGCAATCAGCCCCAGCATTTT. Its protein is CASSLARRELVGNQPQHF.

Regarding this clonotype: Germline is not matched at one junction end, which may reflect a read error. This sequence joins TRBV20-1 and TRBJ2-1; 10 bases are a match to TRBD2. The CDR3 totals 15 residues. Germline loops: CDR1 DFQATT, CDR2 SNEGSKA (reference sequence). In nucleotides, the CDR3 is TGCAATGCTAATCCCTGGACTAGCGGTTACAATGAGCAGTTCTTC. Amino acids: CNANPWTSGYNEQFF.

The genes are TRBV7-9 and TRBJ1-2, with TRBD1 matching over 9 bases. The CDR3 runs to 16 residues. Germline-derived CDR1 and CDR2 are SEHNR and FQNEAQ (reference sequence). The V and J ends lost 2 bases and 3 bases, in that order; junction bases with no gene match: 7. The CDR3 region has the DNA TGTGCCAGCAGCTTAACTCCCCGGACAGGGGACTATGGCTACACCTTC. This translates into CASSLTPRTGDYGYTF.

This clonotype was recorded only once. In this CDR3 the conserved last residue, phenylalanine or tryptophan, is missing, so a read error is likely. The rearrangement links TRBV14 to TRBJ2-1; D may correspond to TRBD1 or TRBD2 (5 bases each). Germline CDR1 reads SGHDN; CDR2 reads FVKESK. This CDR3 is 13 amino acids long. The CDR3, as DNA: TGTCCCAGCAGCCAAGATTGGGGGTATGAGCAGTTCTCC. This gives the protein CPSSQDWGYEQFS.

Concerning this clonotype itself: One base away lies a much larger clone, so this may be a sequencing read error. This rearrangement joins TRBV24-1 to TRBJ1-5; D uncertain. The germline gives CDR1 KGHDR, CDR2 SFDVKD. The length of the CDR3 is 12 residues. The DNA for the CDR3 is TGTGCCACCGGGCAGGAAGATCAGACCCAGCATTTT. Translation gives CATGQEDQTQHF.

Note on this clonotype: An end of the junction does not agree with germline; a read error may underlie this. CDR3 amino acids: CGVERGDRGHNEQFF. The CDR3 DNA follows: TGCGGCGTTGAAAGGGGGGACAGAGGGCACAATGAGCAGTTCTTC. The rearrangement links TRBV29-1 to TRBJ2-1, with D maybe TRBD1 (7 bases). Looked up from germline, CDR1 is SQVTM and CDR2 is ANQGSEA. This CDR3 is built from 15 residues.

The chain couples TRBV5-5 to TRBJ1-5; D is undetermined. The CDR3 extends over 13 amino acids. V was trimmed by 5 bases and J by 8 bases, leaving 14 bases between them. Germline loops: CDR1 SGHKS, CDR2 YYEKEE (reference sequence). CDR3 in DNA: TGTGCCAGCAGGCCGACTGTCAACAAGCCCCAGCATTTT. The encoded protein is CASRPTVNKPQHF.

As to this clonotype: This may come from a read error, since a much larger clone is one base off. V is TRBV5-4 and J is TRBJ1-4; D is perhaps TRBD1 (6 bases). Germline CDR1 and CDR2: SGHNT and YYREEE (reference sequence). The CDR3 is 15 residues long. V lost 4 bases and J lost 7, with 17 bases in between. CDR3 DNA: TGTGCCAGCAGCCCTCCAGGGGCAGTCATTGAAAAACTGTTTTTT. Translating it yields CASSPPGAVIEKLFF.

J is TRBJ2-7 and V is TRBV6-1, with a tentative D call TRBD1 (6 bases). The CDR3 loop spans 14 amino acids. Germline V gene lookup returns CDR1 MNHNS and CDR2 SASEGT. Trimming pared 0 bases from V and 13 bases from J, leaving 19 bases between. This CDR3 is CASSEAGTNYEHYF. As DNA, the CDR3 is TGTGCCAGCAGTGAAGCCGGGACAAACTACGAACACTACTTC.

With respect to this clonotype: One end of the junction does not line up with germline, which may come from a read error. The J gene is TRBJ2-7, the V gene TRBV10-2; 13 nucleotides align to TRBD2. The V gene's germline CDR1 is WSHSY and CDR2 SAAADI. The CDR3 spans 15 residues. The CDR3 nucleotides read TGCGCCTGCAGCTGGGGGACTAGCGGGACTGGAGAGCAGTACTTC. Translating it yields CACSWGTSGTGEQYF.

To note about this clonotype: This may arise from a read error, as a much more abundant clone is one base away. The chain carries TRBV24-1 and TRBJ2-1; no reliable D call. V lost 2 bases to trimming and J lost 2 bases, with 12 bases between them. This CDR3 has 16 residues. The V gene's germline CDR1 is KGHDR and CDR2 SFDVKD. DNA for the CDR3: TGTGCCACCAGTGATTGCAGTAGAGTAACCTACAATGAGCAGTTCTTC. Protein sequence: CATSDCSRVTYNEQFF.

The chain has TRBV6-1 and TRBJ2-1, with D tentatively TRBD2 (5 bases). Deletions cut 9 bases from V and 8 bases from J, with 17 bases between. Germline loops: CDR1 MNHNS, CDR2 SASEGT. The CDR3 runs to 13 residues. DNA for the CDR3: TGTGCCAGTAGCTTACGGGGATGGGATGAGCAGTTCTTC. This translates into CASSLRGWDEQFF.

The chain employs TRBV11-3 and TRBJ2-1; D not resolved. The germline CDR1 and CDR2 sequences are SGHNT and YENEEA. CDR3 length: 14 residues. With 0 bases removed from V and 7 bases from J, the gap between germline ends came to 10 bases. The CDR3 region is CASSLDTYMNEQFF. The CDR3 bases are TGTGCCAGCAGCTTAGATACGTACATGAATGAGCAGTTCTTC.

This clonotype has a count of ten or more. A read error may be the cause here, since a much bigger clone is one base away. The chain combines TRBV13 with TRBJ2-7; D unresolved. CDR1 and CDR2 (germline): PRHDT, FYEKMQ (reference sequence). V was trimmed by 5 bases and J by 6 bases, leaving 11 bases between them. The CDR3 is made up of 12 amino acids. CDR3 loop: CASSMSTCEQYF. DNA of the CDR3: TGTGCCAGCAGCATGTCTACCTGCGAGCAGTACTTC.

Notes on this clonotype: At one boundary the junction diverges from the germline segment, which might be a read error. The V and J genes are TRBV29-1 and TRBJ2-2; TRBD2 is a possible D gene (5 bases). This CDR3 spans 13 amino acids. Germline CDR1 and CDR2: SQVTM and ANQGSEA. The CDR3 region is CSVGVLSTGELFF. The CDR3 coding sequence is TGCAGCGTTGGTGTGTTGAGCACCGGGGAGCTGTTCTTT.

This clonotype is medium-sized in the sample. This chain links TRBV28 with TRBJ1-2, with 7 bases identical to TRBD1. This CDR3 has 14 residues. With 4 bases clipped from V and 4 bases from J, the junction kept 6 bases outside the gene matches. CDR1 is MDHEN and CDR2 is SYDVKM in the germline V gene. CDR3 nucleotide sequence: TGTGCCAGCAGTTCCGACAGGGCCGGCTATGGCTACACCTTC. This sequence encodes CASSSDRAGYGYTF.

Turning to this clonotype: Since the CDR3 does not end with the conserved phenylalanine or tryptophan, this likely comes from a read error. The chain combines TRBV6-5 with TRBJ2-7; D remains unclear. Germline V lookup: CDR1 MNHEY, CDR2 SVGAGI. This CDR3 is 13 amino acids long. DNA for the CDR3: TGTGCCAGTAGTTACGTCGGCCCGCGGGAGCAGTACTCC. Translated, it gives CASSYVGPREQYS.